This record covers a single TCR beta chain. Its target is not known. The ends were cut back, 6 bases at V and 1 base at J, with 14 bases in the middle. The CDR3 has 15 residues. Germline V gene lookup returns CDR1 MDHEN and CDR2 SYDVKM. Each CDR3 protein is one row after TCRdb ran MiXCR on the reads. The table shows some 560,000 distinct CDR3 sequences, with approximately 40% occurring only once. This specimen belongs to a study of T cell repertoires in cytomegalovirus infection. This sequence originates from a human donor in good health (CMV status not recorded). Some clones in this sample may be carry-over from other donors' samples. This material consisted of cultured PBMCs, taken from culture after CMV antigen stimulation. The gene calls are TRBV28 and TRBJ2-3; D not certain. CDR3 nucleotides: TGTGCCAGCAGATACGTCAGGAGCCGCACAGATACGCAGTATTTT. Protein sequence: CASRYVRSRTDTQYF.